This TCR beta chain came from a study of neurological immune-mediated disorders. Using its own MiXCR run on the 5' RACE reads, TCRdb lists one record per CDR3 protein. The sample carries under 75,000 distinct CDR3 sequences, approximately 5.3% recorded once. This clonotype was observed at least ten times. V lost 5 bases, J lost 11 bases, and 18 bases lay in between. CDR1 is SQVTM and CDR2 is ANQGSEA in the germline V gene. The CDR3 is 12 amino acids. The receptor's source is a human donor with multiple sclerosis. The donor label of this sample is uncertain. This chain uses TRBV29-1 with TRBJ1-1; D might be TRBD1 (6 bases). Sequenced input: PBMCs. The CDR3 bases are TGCAGCGTTTACACAGGGAGTAGTAAGGCTTTCTTT. This encodes CSVYTGSSKAFF.